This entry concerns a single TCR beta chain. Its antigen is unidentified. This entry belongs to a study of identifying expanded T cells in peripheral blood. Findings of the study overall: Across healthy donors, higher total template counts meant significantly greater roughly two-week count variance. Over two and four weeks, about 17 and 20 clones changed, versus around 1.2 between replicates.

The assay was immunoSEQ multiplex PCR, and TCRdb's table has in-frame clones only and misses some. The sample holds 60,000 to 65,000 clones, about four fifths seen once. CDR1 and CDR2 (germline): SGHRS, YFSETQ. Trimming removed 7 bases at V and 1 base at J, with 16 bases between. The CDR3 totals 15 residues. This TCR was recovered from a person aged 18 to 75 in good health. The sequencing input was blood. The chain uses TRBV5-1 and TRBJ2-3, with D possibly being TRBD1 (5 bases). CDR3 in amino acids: CASQLTSGRTDTQYF. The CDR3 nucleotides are TGCGCCAGCCAACTTACGTCAGGGCGCACAGATACGCAGTATTTT.